A single sample gave rise to the 15 T cell receptor beta chains below, sequenced in a study of OX40 agonist ivuxolimab in advanced cancers. The method was immunoSEQ multiplex PCR; TCRdb's version includes in-frame clones alone and lacks a portion of them. This sample has some 51,000 clones, with 70% to 80% found just once. The sequenced sample was CD4+ or CD8+ T cells sorted from blood, obtained in a trial of the OX40 agonist ivuxolimab. Source of these receptors: an adult with an advanced solid tumor such as melanoma, head and neck, liver or kidney cancer.

This chain connects TRBV2 to TRBJ1-6; maybe TRBD1 (5 bases). The CDR3 has 15 residues. CDR1 and CDR2 from the germline V gene are SNHLY and FYNNEI. Trimming took 2 bases from V and 10 from J, leaving 15 bases between them. The CDR3 sequence: CASSELGTGESPLHF. CDR3 sequence (DNA): TGTGCCAGCAGTGAACTGGGGACCGGGGAATCACCCCTCCACTTT.

The chain combines TRBV2 with TRBJ1-5; TRBD1 matches 8 bases. Trimming cost V 5 bases and J 2 bases; bases outside gene matches: 2. Germline V gene lookup returns CDR1 SNHLY and CDR2 FYNNEI. This CDR3 comprises 14 residues. The CDR3 sequence is CASSTGGGNQPQHF. CDR3 coding DNA: TGTGCCAGCAGTACAGGGGGTGGCAATCAGCCCCAGCATTTT.

This rearrangement joins TRBV11-3 to TRBJ2-3; 7 bases are a match to TRBD1. The V gene's germline CDR1 is SGHNT and CDR2 YENEEA. The CDR3 spans 15 residues. The V and J ends lost 1 base and 0 bases, in that order; junction bases with no gene match: 1. CDR3 nucleotides: TGTGCCAGCAGCTTAGGGGGACAGAGCACAGATACGCAGTATTTT. Its protein product is CASSLGGQSTDTQYF.

The genes are TRBV28 and TRBJ1-1, with a possible D match to TRBD1 (5 bases). Trimming pared 5 bases from V and 4 bases from J, leaving 14 bases between. This CDR3 comprises 14 residues. Germline values: CDR1 MDHEN, CDR2 SYDVKM. CDR3 sequence: CASSPAGRTTEAFF. DNA for the CDR3: TGTGCCAGCAGTCCCGCGGGGCGAACCACTGAAGCTTTCTTT. Full variable domain (outside the CDR3, taken from reference TRBV28 and TRBJ1-1): DVKVTQSSRYLVKRTGEKVFLECVQDMDHENMFWYRQDPGLGLRLIYFSYDVKMKEKGDIPEGYSVSREKKERFSLILESASTNQTSMYLCASSPAGRTTEAFFGQGTRLTVV.

The V call is TRBV5-5, the J call TRBJ1-5; D is perhaps TRBD1 (5 bases). V lost 0 bases, J lost 7 bases, and 17 bases lay in between. The CDR3 loop spans 16 amino acids. Germline V gene lookup returns CDR1 SGHKS and CDR2 YYEKEE (reference sequence). The CDR3: CASSLGAPRGGQPQHF. Written as DNA, the CDR3 is TGTGCCAGCAGCTTGGGAGCCCCCCGGGGGGGACAGCCCCAGCATTTT.

The chain combines TRBV7-8 with TRBJ2-1, with a possible D match to TRBD2 (7 bases). Germline V gives CDR1 SGHVS, CDR2 FQNEAQ. Trimming took off 1 base at V and 3 bases at J, with 10 bases between the two ends. The CDR3 loop spans 15 amino acids. The CDR3 sequence is CASSLEGGFYNEQFF. CDR3 in DNA: TGTGCCAGCAGCTTAGAGGGGGGGTTCTACAATGAGCAGTTCTTC.

The gene calls are TRBV7-6 and TRBJ2-7; TRBD2 matches 7 bases. The CDR3 has 16 residues. After removal of 4 bases from V and 0 bases from J, the junction contained 9 bases not matched to a gene. The germline V gene encodes CDR1 SGHVS and CDR2 FNYEAQ. The CDR3 coding sequence is TGTGCCAGCAGCTCCTCTCAAGCGGGAAACTCCTACGAGCAGTACTTC. Its translation: CASSSSQAGNSYEQYF.

The chain recombines TRBV6-1 with TRBJ2-7, with D uncertain. Germline values: CDR1 MNHNS, CDR2 SASEGT. The CDR3 extends over 14 amino acids. Trimming removed 4 bases from V and 1 base from J, with 11 bases in between. In nucleotides, the CDR3 is TGTGCCAGCAGTGCGACAAGCGTATCCTACGAGCAGTACTTC. Translating it yields CASSATSVSYEQYF.

The rearrangement uses TRBV10-3 and TRBJ1-1; D ambiguous. V lost 4 bases, J lost 1 base, and 7 bases lay in between. Germline CDR1 and CDR2: ENHRY and SYGVKD. This CDR3 is built from 13 residues. CDR3 residues: CAISVNPNTEAFF. Here the CDR3 DNA reads TGTGCCATCAGTGTTAACCCGAACACTGAAGCTTTCTTT.

This chain's CDR3 is CSGLTGTDTQYF. As DNA, the CDR3 is TGCAGCGGTCTTACAGGCACAGATACGCAGTATTTT. V and J are TRBV29-1 and TRBJ2-3, with no clear D. The germline V gene encodes CDR1 SQVTM and CDR2 ANQGSEA. The CDR3 is 12 amino acids. The ends were cut back, 7 bases at V and 1 base at J, with 9 bases in the middle.

The V and J genes are TRBV7-2 and TRBJ1-3; D remains ambiguous. CDR1 is SGHTA, CDR2 FQGNSA, per germline. CDR3 size: 16 residues. Trimming shortened V by 1 base and J by 0 bases, and 10 bases separated the two germline ends. The CDR3: CASSLDWPYSGNTIYF. CDR3 coding DNA: TGTGCCAGCAGCTTAGATTGGCCATACTCTGGAAACACCATATATTTT. The variable domain in full, with the rest retrieved from reference TRBV7-2 and TRBJ1-3, is GAGVSQSPSNKVTEKGKDVELRCDPISGHTALYWYRQSLGQGLEFLIYFQGNSAPDKSGLPSDRFSAERTGGSVSTLTIQRTQQEDSAVYLCASSLDWPYSGNTIYFGEGSWLTVV.

This clone was detected only once. Other DNA sequences from this sample encode an identical CDR3 as well. The rearrangement joins TRBV5-5 to TRBJ1-1; D gene unclear. The CDR3 runs 12 residues. CDR1 is SGHKS and CDR2 is YYEKEE in the germline V gene (reference sequence). Trimming removed 5 bases from V and 3 bases from J, with 8 bases in between. The CDR3 nucleotides are TGTGCCAGCAGTTTGAGTTACACTGAAGCTTTCTTT. The encoded protein is CASSLSYTEAFF.

This clone has at least ten counts. The chain links TRBV18 to TRBJ2-1, with 11 bases that match TRBD1. Germline V gene sequence: CDR1 KGHSH, CDR2 LQKENI. Trimming cost V 5 bases and J 8 bases; bases outside gene matches: 2. This CDR3 region has 13 residues. CDR3: CASSRDRGYEQFF. CDR3 in DNA: TGTGCCAGCTCAAGGGACAGGGGGTATGAGCAGTTCTTC.

V usage is TRBV20-1 and J usage is TRBJ1-4; D gene ambiguous. This CDR3 has 11 amino acids. Trimming took 5 bases from V and 5 from J, leaving 6 bases between them. Germline V CDR1 and CDR2: DFQATT, SNEGSKA (reference sequence). The CDR3 is CSAYRNEKLFF. The CDR3, as DNA: TGCAGTGCTTACAGAAATGAAAAACTGTTTTTT.

This clone showed up just once. The CDR3 sequence is CASSEEGLIRPQHF. DNA for the CDR3: TGTGCCAGCAGTGAAGAGGGGTTGATTCGGCCCCAGCATTTT. J is TRBJ1-5 and V is TRBV6-1; D might be TRBD1 (5 bases). CDR1 and CDR2 (germline): MNHNS, SASEGT. This CDR3 is 14 amino acids long. The V end lost 1 base, the J end lost 9 bases, and 13 bases lay between the germline ends.